Sequencing of this TCR beta chain was carried out in a study of T cells in Graves' hyperthyroidism and ophthalmopathy (dated by TCRdb to the late 2010s). With respect to the entire study: Peripheral blood was sampled at the time of initial diagnosis, prior to any treatment. To identify distinguishing TCR V-J signatures, a discovery cohort of about a hundred patients was used, comprising 43 with Graves' ophthalmopathy and some 60 with stable Graves' hyperthyroidism. Prospective prediction of ophthalmopathy was tested in an independent validation cohort consisting of roughly 19 hyperthyroidism patients and some 15 patients who later progressed to ophthalmopathy. The approximately 100 discovery patients were divided at random into training and test sets in a 7:3 ratio. In roughly six Graves' hyperthyroidism patients, the study also compared T-cell repertoires from thyroid tissue with T-cell repertoires from blood. After sampling, hyperthyroidism patients received methimazole starting at 30 mg daily, and ophthalmopathy patients received high-dose intravenous methylprednisolone. The paper describes TCR Vbeta CDR3 sequencing of 140 or so peripheral blood samples, made up of around 41 ophthalmopathy patients, some 76 hyperthyroidism patients and about 17 progressor patients. What the work shows at the level of the full study, not this receptor alone: Blood samples also contained most of the expanded thyroid clonotypes (frequency above 0.001), which suggests that blood repertoires may reflect thyroid immune responses. A model built on a 13 V-J signature distinguished ophthalmopathy from stable hyperthyroidism, reaching 85% to 90% sensitivity and about 81% specificity in cross-validation and 80%/75% in testing. In validation, the model predicted progression to ophthalmopathy with approximately 71% sensitivity and around 72% specificity, a median of 6.5 months before onset. No statistical method was used to set the sample size in advance, and investigators knew the group allocation.

In the ophthalmopathy patients, disease was moderately to severely active, with a Clinical Activity Score of 3 or more, a NOSPECS grade of 4 or more, and a duration of less than 3 months. Any patient with an uncontrolled infection, another autoimmune disease, pregnancy or lactation was excluded. Diagnoses were established on the basis of clinical symptoms, serum thyroxine and TRAb, thyroid ultrasound, and orbital computed tomography. PBMCs were separated from roughly 9.6 ml of fresh peripheral blood using Ficoll-Paque density gradient centrifugation. Total RNA was extracted with Trizol reagent, and quality was checked on an Agilent 2100 Bioanalyzer. V is shortened by 4 bases, J by 8 bases, and the region joining them spans 17 bases. For CDR1 and CDR2, the germline V gene lists SGHAT and FQNNGV. CDR3 length: 14 amino acids, cysteine to phenylalanine. The DNA shown is the 42-base CDR3, in frame from base 1.

The TCR beta CDR3 regions were amplified from RNA transcripts. The first round of RT-PCR for the TCR CDR3 was performed with the HTBI primer set and the Qiagen OneStep RT-PCR kit. A second multiplex PCR round built the libraries, followed by size selection and purification. Libraries were sequenced paired-end with 100 bp reads on an Illumina HiSeq2000. In the authors' own workflow: SOAPnuke was used to process the raw data, removing reads that contained adapters or uncalled bases, had a mean Phred below 15, or lacked an exact match to the constant primer or identifier. COPE v1.2.5 was used to merge high-quality paired reads, and clonotypes were defined as unique nucleotide sequences. MiTCR v1.1 was used to align the clonotypes against IMGT TRBV, TRBD and TRBJ reference segments. Analysis was restricted to V-J combinations with a frequency above 0.0001, which covered about 99% of repertoires. A TCS score was defined as the ratio of F50 (clonal expansion) to E x V (chaos), with BLOSUM62-based TCRdist applied between CDR3 peptides within each V-J. Welch's t-statistics and random forest reduced fewer than 600 V-J features to some 14, which were used in a naive Bayes classifier (R e1071). Using fastp trimming at Q25 and MiXCR clonotype assembly, TCRdb reanalyzed the public sequencing data and kept in-frame beta chains. Every CDR3 protein is listed once, alongside the most common genes and DNA of its rows. The V and J calls here are based on TCRdb, not the publication. The sample table shows approximately 400,000 distinct CDR3 sequences, and about 18% are seen once. Together, the top ten hold 40% of the sample.

On this clonotype: It has no known antigen specificity. No base quality information exists; no much larger clone differs at one position.

The sequence was collected from a man aged 18 to 35 with Graves' ophthalmopathy. The V gene is TRBV11-2 and the J gene is TRBJ1-2, with the D gene call left open. The sample consisted of blood. The DNA sequence reads TGTGCCAGCAGCTCCTTTAGGGAGGTGAAAGGCTACACCTTC. It translates as CASSSFREVKGYTF. The entire variable domain, with the stretches around the CDR3 drawn from the reference TRBV11-2 and TRBJ1-2 proteins, is EAGVAQSPRYKIIEKRQSVAFWCNPISGHATLYWYQQILGQGPKLLIQFQNNGVVDDSQLPKDRFSAERLKGVDSTLKIQPAKLEDSAVYLCASSSFREVKGYTFGSGTRLTVV.